One sample yielded the 18 T cell receptor beta chains listed below, sequenced in a study. TCRdb redid the calling of the 5' RACE reads with MiXCR, one entry per CDR3 protein. The sample lists 320 or so distinct CDR3 sequences, roughly 7.9% occurring once. Input material: effector memory T cells from blood PBMCs. Subset of the sample: effector memory CD4+ T cells. The receptors shown here come from a male donor with HIV.

This clonotype was counted only a few times. This chain connects TRBV30 to TRBJ2-7; D may be TRBD1 (6 bases). The V and J ends lost 2 bases and 3 bases respectively, with 14 bases between them. The CDR3 spans 14 residues. Germline loops: CDR1 GTSNPN, CDR2 SVGIG (reference sequence). CDR3 in amino acids: CAWSRDMGFYEQYF. The CDR3 DNA follows: TGTGCCTGGAGTCGGGACATGGGTTTCTACGAGCAGTACTTC. Full variable domain (remainder filled in from reference TRBV30 and TRBJ2-7): SQTIHQWPATLVQPVGSPLSLECTVEGTSNPNLYWYRQAAGRGLQLLFYSVGIGQISSEVPQNLSASRPQDRQFILSSKKLLLSDSGFYLCAWSRDMGFYEQYFGPGTRLTVT.

In this sample, this clonotype is medium-sized. The chain recombines TRBV7-6 with TRBJ1-1; D is unresolved. This CDR3 contains 13 residues. Trimming took 3 bases from V and 3 from J, leaving 8 bases between them. Germline V gene sequence: CDR1 SGHVS, CDR2 FNYEAQ. As DNA, the CDR3 is TGTGCCAGCAGCTTCCAGTCATACACTGAAGCTTTCTTT. This gives the protein CASSFQSYTEAFF.

By frequency in the sample, this clonotype is medium-sized. The gene calls are TRBV7-2 and TRBJ2-2; 7 positions agree with TRBD1. This CDR3 is 15 amino acids long. CDR1 and CDR2 from the germline V gene are SGHTA and FQGNSA. V shed 2 bases and J 0 bases; nucleotides not matched to a gene: 0. CDR3 sequence (DNA): TGTGCCAGCAGCTTAACAGGGGCGAACACCGGGGAGCTGTTTTTT. Translated, it gives CASSLTGANTGELFF.

By share, this clonotype ranks as medium-sized. The chain uses TRBV7-6 and TRBJ2-1; D gene uncertain. V lost 4 bases and J lost 4, with 8 bases in between. The CDR3 totals 13 residues. CDR1 is SGHVS and CDR2 is FNYEAQ in the germline V gene. This CDR3 is CASSWQAYNEQFF. Here the CDR3 DNA reads TGTGCCAGCAGCTGGCAGGCTTACAATGAGCAGTTCTTC.

This clonotype is labeled as medium-sized. The chain joins TRBV7-7 to TRBJ2-5; 12 nucleotides align to TRBD1. Germline CDR1 and CDR2: SSHAT and FNYEAQ (reference sequence). The CDR3 covers 16 residues. V gave up 0 bases and J gave up 7 bases; unmatched junction bases: 6. CDR3 DNA sequence: TGTGCCAGCAGCTTAGCGGGGACAGGGGGCTCGGGGACCCAGTACTTC. Amino acid sequence: CASSLAGTGGSGTQYF.

The V gene is TRBV4-1, the J gene TRBJ1-3, with D possibly being TRBD1 (6 bases). CDR1 and CDR2 (germline): MGHRA, YSYEKL. The V end lost 4 bases, the J end lost 0 bases, and 10 bases lay between the germline ends. The CDR3 is 15 residues long. CDR3 sequence: CASSLQDSSGNTIYF. The CDR3 DNA reads as TGCGCCAGCAGCCTCCAGGACAGCTCTGGAAACACCATATATTTT.

This sequence joins TRBV20-1 and TRBJ2-3; no firm D call. V lost 6 bases and J lost 0, with 7 bases in between. The germline V gene has CDR1 DFQATT and CDR2 SNEGSKA (reference sequence). The CDR3 length is 12 residues. The CDR3 nucleotides are TGCAGTGCCCGACAAAGCACAGATACGCAGTATTTT. It translates to CSARQSTDTQYF.

This clonotype is labeled medium-sized. This rearrangement joins TRBV10-1 to TRBJ1-6; 7 bases match TRBD1. Germline V lookup: CDR1 WNHNN, CDR2 SYGVQD (reference sequence). The V gene end was trimmed by 2 bases and the J gene end by 7 bases; junction bases not matched to a gene: 5. The CDR3 is 15 residues long. The CDR3, as DNA: TGCGCCAGCAGTGAGAATCTCAGGGGGAATTCACCCCTCCACTTT. This sequence encodes CASSENLRGNSPLHF.

The gene calls are TRBV5-1 and TRBJ2-7, with TRBD1 matching over 7 bases. CDR1 and CDR2 (germline): SGHRS, YFSETQ. Trimming took 4 bases from V and 2 from J; bases not matched to a gene: 6. There are 14 residues in the CDR3. CDR3 protein: CASSRDSAAYEQYF. The CDR3 nucleotides read TGCGCCAGCAGCCGGGACAGCGCAGCCTACGAGCAGTACTTC.

The chain joins TRBV6-1 to TRBJ1-5; D uncertain. Trimming took 6 bases from V and 2 from J, leaving 5 bases between them. The CDR3 sequence is 12 residues long. Germline V gene lookup returns CDR1 MNHNS and CDR2 SASEGT. The CDR3 DNA is TGTGCCAGCAGGGTCGGCAATCAGCCCCAGCATTTT. Translating it yields CASRVGNQPQHF.

By frequency in the sample, this clonotype is medium-sized (0.01 to 0.1%). This rearrangement joins TRBV5-1 to TRBJ1-1; D remains unclear. The germline CDR1 and CDR2 sequences are SGHRS and YFSETQ. V lost 0 bases and J 5 bases, leaving 14 bases between the germline ends. The CDR3 spans 15 residues. The CDR3 DNA reads as TGCGCCAGCAGCTTGGTCGGAGGGAGGCGAACTGAAGCTTTCTTT. It is translated as CASSLVGGRRTEAFF. Drawing the rest from reference TRBV5-1 and TRBJ1-1, the complete variable domain is KAGVTQTPRYLIKTRGQQVTLSCSPISGHRSVSWYQQTPGQGLQFLFEYFSETQRNKGNFPGRFSGRQFSNSRSEMNVSTLELGDSALYLCASSLVGGRRTEAFFGQGTRLTVV.

By its share, this clonotype is medium-sized. This chain uses TRBV18 with TRBJ1-1, with a tentative D call TRBD1 (6 bases). Germline V gene lookup returns CDR1 KGHSH and CDR2 LQKENI. Trimming shortened V by 3 bases and J by 1 base, and 9 bases separated the two germline ends. There are 14 residues in the CDR3. CDR3 region: CASSPGAGNTEAFF. The CDR3, as DNA: TGTGCCAGCTCACCGGGGGCAGGGAACACTGAAGCTTTCTTT.

The chain joins TRBV6-5 to TRBJ1-2; D call uncertain. This CDR3 has 13 amino acids. V was clipped by 2 bases and J by 8 bases, with 12 bases between them. Germline V gene data show CDR1 as MNHEY and CDR2 as SVGAGI. The CDR3 is CASSYDPGYGYTF. CDR3 bases: TGTGCCAGCAGTTACGATCCGGGTTACGGCTACACCTTC.

This clonotype is labeled as medium-sized. The genes are TRBV28 and TRBJ2-3; no clear D. Trimming cost V 4 bases and J 2 bases, with 13 bases left between them. This CDR3 region has 15 residues. Germline CDR1 reads MDHEN; CDR2 reads SYDVKM. The CDR3 DNA reads TGTGCCAGCAGTTCCCCCCCACAAGACACAGATACGCAGTATTTT. Translation: CASSSPPQDTDTQYF. Together with reference TRBV28 and TRBJ2-3, the CDR3 gives the full variable domain: DVKVTQSSRYLVKRTGEKVFLECVQDMDHENMFWYRQDPGLGLRLIYFSYDVKMKEKGDIPEGYSVSREKKERFSLILESASTNQTSMYLCASSSPPQDTDTQYFGPGTRLTVL.

This clonotype is large within its sample. In nucleotides, the CDR3 is TGCGCCAGCAGTGAGAACCGGGACACTACCTACACCTTC. Translated: CASSENRDTTYTF. This chain uses TRBV10-1 with TRBJ1-2, with TRBD1 as a possible D gene (6 bases). The CDR3 length is 13 residues. Trimming shortened V by 2 bases and J by 10 bases, and 14 bases separated the two germline ends. The germline gives CDR1 WNHNN, CDR2 SYGVQD (reference sequence).

In its sample, this clonotype ranks as medium-sized. The genes are TRBV7-2 and TRBJ2-1, with a weak D call TRBD1 (6 bases). Per germline, CDR1 SGHTA and CDR2 FQGNSA. V lost 7 bases to trimming and J lost 4 bases, with 11 bases between them. The CDR3 is 13 amino acids. The CDR3 loop is CASTSGTYNEQFF. The DNA of the CDR3 is TGTGCCAGCACCTCCGGGACATACAATGAGCAGTTCTTC.

By share, this clonotype ranks as medium-sized. This chain uses TRBV11-3 with TRBJ2-1; TRBD1 matches 10 bases. Germline V gene data show CDR1 as SGHNT and CDR2 as YENEEA. The CDR3 runs 15 residues. The ends lost 5 bases at V and 5 bases at J; junction bases unmatched: 6. CDR3 residues: CASSIPGQGNNEQFF. The CDR3 nucleotides read TGTGCCAGCAGCATTCCGGGACAGGGGAACAATGAGCAGTTCTTC.

By sample fraction, this clonotype is medium-sized. The chain carries TRBV15 and TRBJ2-5; D is unresolved. The CDR3 is made up of 14 amino acids. V gave up 1 base and J gave up 2 bases, with 8 bases separating them. Germline CDR1 and CDR2: LNHNV and YYDKDF (reference sequence). The CDR3 nucleotides read TGTGCCACCAGCAGAGTTTCACAGCAAGAGACCCAGTACTTC. It specifies CATSRVSQQETQYF.